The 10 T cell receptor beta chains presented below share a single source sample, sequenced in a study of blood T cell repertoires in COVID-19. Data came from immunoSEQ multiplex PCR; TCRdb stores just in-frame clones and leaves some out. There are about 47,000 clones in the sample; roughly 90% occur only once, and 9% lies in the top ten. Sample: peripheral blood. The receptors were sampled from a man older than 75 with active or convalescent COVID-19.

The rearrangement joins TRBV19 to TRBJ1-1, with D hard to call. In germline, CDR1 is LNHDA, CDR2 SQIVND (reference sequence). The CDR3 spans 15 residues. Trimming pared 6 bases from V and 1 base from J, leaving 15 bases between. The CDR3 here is CASRPKQVGNTEAFF. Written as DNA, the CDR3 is TGTGCCAGTAGACCGAAGCAGGTGGGGAACACTGAAGCTTTCTTT.

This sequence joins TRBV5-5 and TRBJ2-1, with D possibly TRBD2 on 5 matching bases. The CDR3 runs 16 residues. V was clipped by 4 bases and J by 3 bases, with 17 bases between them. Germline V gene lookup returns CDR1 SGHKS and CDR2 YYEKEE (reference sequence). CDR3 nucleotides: TGTGCCAGCAGCCCGGGGTCGGGTTGGGGCTACAATGAGCAGTTCTTC. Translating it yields CASSPGSGWGYNEQFF.

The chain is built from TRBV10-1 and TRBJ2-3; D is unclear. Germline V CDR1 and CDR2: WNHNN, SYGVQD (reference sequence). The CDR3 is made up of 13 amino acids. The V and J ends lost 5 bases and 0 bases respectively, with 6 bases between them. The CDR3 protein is CASSPLSTDTQYF. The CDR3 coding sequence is TGCGCCAGCAGTCCTCTCAGCACAGATACGCAGTATTTT.

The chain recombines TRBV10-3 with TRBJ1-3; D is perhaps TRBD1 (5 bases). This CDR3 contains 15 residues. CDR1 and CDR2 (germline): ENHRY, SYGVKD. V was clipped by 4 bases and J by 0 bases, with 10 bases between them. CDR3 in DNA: TGTGCCATCAGTGGGGGACTGGACTCTGGAAACACCATATATTTT. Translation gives CAISGGLDSGNTIYF.

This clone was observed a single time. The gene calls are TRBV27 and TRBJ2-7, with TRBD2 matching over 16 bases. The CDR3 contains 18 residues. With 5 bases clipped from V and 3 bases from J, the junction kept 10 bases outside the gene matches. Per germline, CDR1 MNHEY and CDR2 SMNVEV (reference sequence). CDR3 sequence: CASSAPGLAGGPIYEQYF. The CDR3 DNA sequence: TGTGCCAGCAGTGCCCCGGGACTAGCGGGAGGGCCGATCTACGAGCAGTACTTC.

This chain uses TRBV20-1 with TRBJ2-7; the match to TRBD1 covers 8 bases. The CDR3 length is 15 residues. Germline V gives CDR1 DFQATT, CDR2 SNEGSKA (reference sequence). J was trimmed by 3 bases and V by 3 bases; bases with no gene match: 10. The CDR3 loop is CSASPRGQVFYEQYF. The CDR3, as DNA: TGCAGTGCTAGTCCACGGGGACAGGTTTTCTACGAGCAGTACTTC.

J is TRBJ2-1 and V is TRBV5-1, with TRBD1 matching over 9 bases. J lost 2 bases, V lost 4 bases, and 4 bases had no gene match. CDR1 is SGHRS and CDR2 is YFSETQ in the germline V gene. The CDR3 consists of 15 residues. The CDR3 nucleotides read TGCGCCAGCAGCCCCGGACAGGGGACCTACAATGAGCAGTTCTTC. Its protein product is CASSPGQGTYNEQFF.

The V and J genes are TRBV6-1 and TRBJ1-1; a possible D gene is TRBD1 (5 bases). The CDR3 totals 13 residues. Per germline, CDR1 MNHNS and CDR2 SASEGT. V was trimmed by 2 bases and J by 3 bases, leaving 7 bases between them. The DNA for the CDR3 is TGTGCCAGCAGTGAAATCAGGGACACTGAAGCTTTCTTT. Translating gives CASSEIRDTEAFF.

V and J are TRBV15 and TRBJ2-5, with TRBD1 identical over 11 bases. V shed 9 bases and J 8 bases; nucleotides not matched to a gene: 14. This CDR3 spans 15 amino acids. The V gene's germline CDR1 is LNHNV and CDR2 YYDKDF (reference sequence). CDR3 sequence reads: CATTWRGTGGNTQYF. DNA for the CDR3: TGTGCCACTACCTGGCGCGGGACAGGGGGTAACACCCAGTACTTC.

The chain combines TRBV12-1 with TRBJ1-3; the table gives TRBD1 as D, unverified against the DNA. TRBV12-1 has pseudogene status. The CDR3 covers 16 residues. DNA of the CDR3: TGTGCCAGCATAGTATCTGGGGCCAGCTCTGGAAACACCATATATTTT. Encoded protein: CASIVSGASSGNTIYF.